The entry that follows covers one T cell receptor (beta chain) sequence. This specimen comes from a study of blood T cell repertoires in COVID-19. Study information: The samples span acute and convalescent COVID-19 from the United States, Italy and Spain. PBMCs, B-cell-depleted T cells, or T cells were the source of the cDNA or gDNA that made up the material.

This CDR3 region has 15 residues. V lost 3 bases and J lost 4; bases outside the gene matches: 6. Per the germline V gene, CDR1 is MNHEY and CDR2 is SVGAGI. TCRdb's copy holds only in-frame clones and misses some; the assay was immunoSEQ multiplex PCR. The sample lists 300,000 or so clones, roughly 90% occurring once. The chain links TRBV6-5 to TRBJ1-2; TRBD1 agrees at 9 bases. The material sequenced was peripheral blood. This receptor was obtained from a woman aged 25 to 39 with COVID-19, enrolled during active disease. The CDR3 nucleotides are TGTGCCAGCAGTTATACAGGGGGCGCCGGCTATGGCTACACCTTC. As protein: CASSYTGGAGYGYTF.